This entry concerns a single T cell receptor (beta chain). This sample was included in a study of cytomegalovirus exposure and HLA in healthy donors. Looking at the study overall: Of 398 genotyped donors, roughly 81% clustered with self-reported Caucasian donors.

With 3 bases removed from V and 8 bases from J, the gap between germline ends came to 13 bases. The CDR3 length is 13 residues. Germline assignment: CDR1 KGHSH and CDR2 LQKENI. A multiplex PCR was run with 60 Vbeta primers and 13 Jbeta primers. Using immunoSEQ multiplex PCR, the repertoire was profiled, and TCRdb retains in-frame clones only, with some absent. The repertoire holds around 190,000 clones, with about 83% as singletons. The TCR comes from a female donor in good health and CMV-seronegative. The chain links TRBV18 to TRBJ1-2; tentative D call: TRBD1 (6 bases). Sequencing used PBMCs. Here the CDR3 DNA reads TGTGCCAGCTCACCGATCGGGACAAACGGCTACACCTTC. Encoded protein: CASSPIGTNGYTF.